These 11 T cell receptor beta chains share one sample of origin, sequenced in a study of cytotoxic CD8 clonotypes in ibrutinib-treated CLL. The method was immunoSEQ multiplex PCR; TCRdb's version includes in-frame clones alone and lacks a portion of them. This table has 200,000 to 250,000 clones, 70% appearing once. The starting material was PBMCs, obtained after 24 months of ibrutinib treatment. All receptors come from a human donor with chronic lymphocytic leukemia.

A few counts support this clone. This sequence joins TRBV5-4 and TRBJ2-7, with D possibly being TRBD1 or TRBD2 (5 bases each). The CDR3 length is 14 residues. The germline gives CDR1 SGHNT, CDR2 YYREEE (reference sequence). The V end lost 3 bases, the J end lost 7 bases, and 17 bases lay between the germline ends. The CDR3: CASSSRDGSREQYF. DNA of the CDR3: TGTGCCAGCAGCTCCCGGGACGGCAGCAGGGAGCAGTACTTC.

The rearrangement joins TRBV27 to TRBJ2-6; D ambiguous. Looked up from germline, CDR1 is MNHEY and CDR2 is SMNVEV (reference sequence). V shed 3 bases and J shed 0 bases, with 6 bases lying between them. The CDR3 totals 15 residues. The CDR3 here is CASSFRNSGANVLTF. The CDR3 DNA follows: TGTGCCAGCAGTTTCAGAAACTCTGGGGCCAACGTCCTGACTTTC. Supplemented by reference TRBV27 and TRBJ2-6, the full variable domain reads EAQVTQNPRYLITVTGKKLTVTCSQNMNHEYMSWYRQDPGLGLRQIYYSMNVEVTDKGDVPEGYKVSRKEKRNFPLILESPSPNQTSLYFCASSFRNSGANVLTFGAGSRLTVL.

The rearrangement joins TRBV4-1 to TRBJ2-5; D tentatively fits TRBD1 or TRBD2 (5 bases each). Germline values: CDR1 MGHRA, CDR2 YSYEKL. Trimming pared 3 bases from V and 3 bases from J, leaving 11 bases between. This CDR3 is 14 amino acids long. The CDR3: CASSQSEGKETQYF. The CDR3 DNA sequence: TGCGCCAGCAGCCAGAGTGAGGGGAAAGAGACCCAGTACTTC.

The chain joins TRBV9 to TRBJ1-5; D might be TRBD1 (5 bases). V was trimmed by 0 bases and J by 0 bases, leaving 16 bases between them. The CDR3 covers 18 residues. CDR1 and CDR2 from the germline V gene are SGDLS and YYNGEE. The CDR3, as DNA: TGTGCCAGCAGCGTAGTTCAGGGAAGGGGAAATAGCAATCAGCCCCAGCATTTT. Its protein product is CASSVVQGRGNSNQPQHF.

This sequence joins TRBV6-5 and TRBJ2-7; TRBD1 is a possible D gene (6 bases). Germline V lookup: CDR1 MNHEY, CDR2 SVGAGI. This CDR3 region has 14 residues. Trimming left V 0 bases short and J 3 bases short, with 9 bases between. For the CDR3, the DNA is TGTGCCAGCAGTTACTCCCGGGACATCTACGAGCAGTACTTC. This translates into CASSYSRDIYEQYF.

The DNA for the CDR3 is TGTGCCAGCAGCTTAGGAAAAGGAGCGAACACCGGGGAGCTGTTTTTT. It is translated as CASSLGKGANTGELFF. This chain links TRBV11-3 with TRBJ2-2; D is undetermined. Per germline, CDR1 SGHNT and CDR2 YENEEA. Trimming cost V 1 base and J 0 bases, with 9 bases left between them. CDR3 size: 16 residues.

This clone was counted only a few times. The chain combines TRBV6-6 with TRBJ2-3, with D tentatively TRBD1 (6 bases). The CDR3 consists of 16 residues. The germline CDR1 and CDR2 sequences are MNHNY and SVGAGI (reference sequence). The germline V and J ends were trimmed by 7 bases and 1 base, with 18 bases remaining between them. The CDR3: CASTQEGVWGTDTQYF. The CDR3, as DNA: TGTGCCAGCACCCAAGAGGGGGTGTGGGGCACAGATACGCAGTATTTT.

This clone was picked up one time. The chain combines TRBV11-2 with TRBJ1-5, with TRBD1 matching 9 bases. Germline lookup yields CDR1 SGHAT and CDR2 FQNNGV. The CDR3 length is 15 residues. After removal of 5 bases from V and 6 bases from J, the junction contained 8 bases not matched to a gene. In DNA form, the CDR3 reads TGTGCCAGCAGCCTGGGACAGGGCCTGGGTCAGCCCCAGCATTTT. Translating gives CASSLGQGLGQPQHF.

The chain carries TRBV28 and TRBJ2-1; D not resolved. Germline CDR1 is MDHEN and CDR2 is SYDVKM. Trimming shortened V by 6 bases and J by 12 bases, and 24 bases separated the two germline ends. The CDR3 covers 15 residues. The CDR3: CASRSDWADASGQFF. CDR3 in DNA: TGTGCCAGCAGGAGTGATTGGGCTGACGCATCAGGGCAGTTCTTC. The full variable domain, in which reference TRBV28 and TRBJ2-1 provide the parts outside the CDR3, is DVKVTQSSRYLVKRTGEKVFLECVQDMDHENMFWYRQDPGLGLRLIYFSYDVKMKEKGDIPEGYSVSREKKERFSLILESASTNQTSMYLCASRSDWADASGQFFGPGTRLTVL.

The J gene is TRBJ1-1, the V gene TRBV11-2, with a tentative D call TRBD1 (6 bases). Germline V gene lookup returns CDR1 SGHAT and CDR2 FQNNGV. V lost 4 bases, J lost 4 bases, and 13 bases lay in between. The CDR3 runs to 14 residues. In DNA form, the CDR3 reads TGTGCCAGCAGCTCAGTCAGGGGCGGCACTGAAGCTTTCTTT. Its protein is CASSSVRGGTEAFF.

This rearrangement joins TRBV28 to TRBJ1-1; D perhaps matches TRBD1 (6 bases). CDR3 size: 13 residues. The germline V gene has CDR1 MDHEN and CDR2 SYDVKM. The CDR3 protein is CAGGTPVNTEAFF. For the CDR3, the DNA is TGTGCAGGGGGGACACCTGTAAACACTGAAGCTTTCTTT. Variable domain in full (rest from reference TRBV28 and TRBJ1-1): DVKVTQSSRYLVKRTGEKVFLECVQDMDHENMFWYRQDPGLGLRLIYFSYDVKMKEKGDIPEGYSVSREKKERFSLILESASTNQTSMYLCAGGTPVNTEAFFGQGTRLTVV.